The next 5 T cell receptor beta chains were all read from a single sample in a study of CD8 T cells in ankylosing spondylitis. TCRdb reprocessed the 5' RACE reads via MiXCR and lists one record per CDR3 protein. The data hold 150,000 to 200,000 distinct CDR3 sequences, with roughly 13% observed a single time. Sequences were obtained from blood, either unsorted or a sorted T cell fraction (not recorded which). All receptors derive from a female donor with ankylosing spondylitis or in good health (not recorded which).

Turning to this clonotype: This may be a read error: a much more frequent sequence differs by one nucleotide. This chain connects TRBV12-3 or TRBV12-4 to TRBJ1-2; D is possibly TRBD1 (6 bases). The CDR3 spans 14 residues. V lost 11 bases and J 5 bases, leaving 21 bases between the germline ends. The CDR3 DNA reads as TGTGCCCGCACTTCCCGCGGGGGCACTTATGGCTACACCTTC. Translated, it gives CARTSRGGTYGYTF.

This clonotype has ten or more counts. The chain links TRBV25-1 to TRBJ2-2; possibly TRBD1 for D (7 bases). From germline, CDR1 is MGHDK and CDR2 SYGVNS. V lost 7 bases and J lost 3, with 9 bases in between. This CDR3 spans 13 amino acids. CDR3 sequence: CASTGGYTGELFF. The CDR3 DNA sequence: TGTGCCAGCACAGGGGGGTACACCGGGGAGCTGTTTTTT.

Turning to this clonotype: Since a much larger clone is just one base distant, this may be a read error. The chain uses TRBV7-9 and TRBJ2-1; 7 nucleotides agree with TRBD1. The CDR3 contains 14 residues. Looked up from germline, CDR1 is SEHNR and CDR2 is FQNEAQ (reference sequence). The V segment lost 9 bases and the J segment 7 bases; nucleotides outside the gene matches: 12. DNA for the CDR3: TGTGCCAGTACCCCGGGACAGAGAATAAATGAGCAGTTCTTC. It yields the protein CASTPGQRINEQFF.

This clonotype was found many times. The CDR3 sequence is CSAAGGAHEAFF. CDR3 nucleotides: TGCAGTGCTGCCGGGGGGGCTCATGAAGCTTTCTTT. This chain connects TRBV20-1 to TRBJ1-1; TRBD1 might be the D (6 bases). The CDR3 length is 12 residues. V was cut by 5 bases and J by 7 bases, with 14 bases left in between. Germline V CDR1 and CDR2: DFQATT, SNEGSKA (reference sequence).

This clonotype was seen more than once but under ten times. This rearrangement joins TRBV20-1 to TRBJ2-1; 8 nucleotides line up with TRBD2. V lost 2 bases and J lost 1; bases outside the gene matches: 7. CDR3 length equals 16 residues. The germline V gene encodes CDR1 DFQATT and CDR2 SNEGSKA (reference sequence). The CDR3 loop reads CSARPGLGPSYNEQFF. The DNA of the CDR3 is TGCAGTGCTAGACCGGGACTAGGACCATCCTACAATGAGCAGTTCTTC.